This T cell receptor beta chain was recorded in a study of spatial heterogeneity in lung cancer. General study points: One measure, the expanded intratumoral alpha and beta TCR count, tracked tumor mutation counts.

This clonotype has ten or more counts. As yet, its antigen is unknown. In a library made to pick up alpha chains, this beta chain is a stray read with a size that means little. Indicated time point: sample taken at primary tumor resection. Samples came from 72 TRACERx patients with untreated early-stage lung cancer. Extraction of whole RNA from tumor, nontumor lung or frozen PBMC preceded unsorted sequencing. TCRdb re-called the 5' RACE reads with MiXCR, one entry per CDR3 protein. The table shows under 15,000 distinct CDR3 sequences, with more than 5% occurring only once. The specimen comprised lung tumor tissue, sampled at surgery. The clonotype originates from a female donor with early-stage non-small cell lung cancer.

CDR3 DNA: TGCAGTGGTGAGGACCGAGATACGCAGTATTTT. Its protein product is CSGEDRDTQYF. The rearrangement uses TRBV20-1 and TRBJ2-3; D gene ambiguous. CDR1 DFQATT and CDR2 SNEGSKA come from the germline V gene (reference sequence). The CDR3 sequence is 11 residues long. V was clipped by 7 bases and J by 5 bases, with 10 bases between them.